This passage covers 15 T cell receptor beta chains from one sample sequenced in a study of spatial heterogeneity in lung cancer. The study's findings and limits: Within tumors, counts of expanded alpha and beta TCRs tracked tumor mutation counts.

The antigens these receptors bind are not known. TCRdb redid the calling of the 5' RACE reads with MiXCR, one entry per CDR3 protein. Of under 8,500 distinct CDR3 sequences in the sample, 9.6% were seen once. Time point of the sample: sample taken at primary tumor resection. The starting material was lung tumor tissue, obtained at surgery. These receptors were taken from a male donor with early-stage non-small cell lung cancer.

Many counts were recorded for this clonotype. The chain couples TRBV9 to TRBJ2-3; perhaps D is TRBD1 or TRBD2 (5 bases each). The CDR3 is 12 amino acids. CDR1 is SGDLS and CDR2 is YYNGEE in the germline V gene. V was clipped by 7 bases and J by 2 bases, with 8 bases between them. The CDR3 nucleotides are TGTGCCAGCGGGGGAGTCACAGATACGCAGTATTTT. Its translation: CASGGVTDTQYF.

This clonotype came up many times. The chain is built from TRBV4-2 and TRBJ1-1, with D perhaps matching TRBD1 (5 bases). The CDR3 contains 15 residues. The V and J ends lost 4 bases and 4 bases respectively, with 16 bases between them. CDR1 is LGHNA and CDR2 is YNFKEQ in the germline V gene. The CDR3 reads CASSLDGGAGTEAFF. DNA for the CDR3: TGTGCCAGCAGCCTAGATGGGGGAGCCGGCACTGAAGCTTTCTTT.

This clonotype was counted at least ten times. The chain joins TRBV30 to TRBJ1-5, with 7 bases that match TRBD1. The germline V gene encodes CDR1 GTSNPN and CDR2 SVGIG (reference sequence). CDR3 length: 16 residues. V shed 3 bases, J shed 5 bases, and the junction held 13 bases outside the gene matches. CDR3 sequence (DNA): TGTGCCTGGAGCGAGGCTACAGGGGCGGCTTATCAGCCCCAGCATTTT. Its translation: CAWSEATGAAYQPQHF.

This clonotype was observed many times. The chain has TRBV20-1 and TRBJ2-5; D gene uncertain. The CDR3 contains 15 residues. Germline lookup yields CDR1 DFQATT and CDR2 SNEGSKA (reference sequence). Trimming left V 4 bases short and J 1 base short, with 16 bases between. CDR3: CSAKPLHAVQETQYF. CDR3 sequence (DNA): TGCAGTGCTAAGCCCCTGCATGCAGTCCAAGAGACCCAGTACTTC.

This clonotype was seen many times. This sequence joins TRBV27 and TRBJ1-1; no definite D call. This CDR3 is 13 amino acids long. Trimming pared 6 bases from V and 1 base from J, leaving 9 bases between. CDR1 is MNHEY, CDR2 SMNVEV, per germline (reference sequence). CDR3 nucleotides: TGTGCCAGCAGCGTAACCTCGAACACTGAAGCTTTCTTT. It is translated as CASSVTSNTEAFF.

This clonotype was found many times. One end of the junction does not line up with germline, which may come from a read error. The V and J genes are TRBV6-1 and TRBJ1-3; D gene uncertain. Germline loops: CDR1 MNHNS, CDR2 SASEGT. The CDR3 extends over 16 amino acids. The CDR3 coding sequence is TGTGCCAGCAGTGAATCCGCGGCAGGCTCTGGAGACACCATATATTTT. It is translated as CASSESAAGSGDTIYF.

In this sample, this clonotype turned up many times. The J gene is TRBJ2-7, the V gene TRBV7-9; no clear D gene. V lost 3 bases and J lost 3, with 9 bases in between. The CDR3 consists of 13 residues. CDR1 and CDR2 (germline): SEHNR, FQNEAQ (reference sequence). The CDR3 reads CASSLSTDYEQYF. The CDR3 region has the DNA TGTGCCAGCAGCTTGTCCACAGACTACGAGCAGTACTTC.

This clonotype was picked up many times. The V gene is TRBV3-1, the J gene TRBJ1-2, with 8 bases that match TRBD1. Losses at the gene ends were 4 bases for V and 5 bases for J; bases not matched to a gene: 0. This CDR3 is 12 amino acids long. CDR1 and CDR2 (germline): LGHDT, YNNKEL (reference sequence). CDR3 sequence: CASSRTGYGYTF. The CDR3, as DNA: TGTGCCAGCAGCCGGACAGGGTATGGCTACACCTTC.

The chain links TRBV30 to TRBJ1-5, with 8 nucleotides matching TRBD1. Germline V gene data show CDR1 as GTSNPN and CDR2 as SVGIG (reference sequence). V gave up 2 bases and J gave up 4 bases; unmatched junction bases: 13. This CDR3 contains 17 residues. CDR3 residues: CAWSKDRVRMGNQPQHF. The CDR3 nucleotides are TGTGCCTGGAGTAAGGACAGGGTAAGAATGGGGAATCAGCCCCAGCATTTT.

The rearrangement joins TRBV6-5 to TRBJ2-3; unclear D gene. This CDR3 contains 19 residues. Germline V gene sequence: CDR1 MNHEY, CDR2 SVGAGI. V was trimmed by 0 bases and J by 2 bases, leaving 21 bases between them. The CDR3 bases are TGTGCCAGCAGTTACTCCGGCCCTGGGTTTGCGGTCACCACAGATACGCAGTATTTT. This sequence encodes CASSYSGPGFAVTTDTQYF.

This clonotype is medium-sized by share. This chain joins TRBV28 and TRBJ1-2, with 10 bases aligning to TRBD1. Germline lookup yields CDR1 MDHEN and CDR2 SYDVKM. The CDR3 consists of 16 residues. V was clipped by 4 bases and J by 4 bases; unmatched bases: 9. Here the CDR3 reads CASSSHTGTGVYGYTF. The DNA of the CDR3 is TGTGCCAGCAGTTCACACACCGGGACAGGGGTCTATGGCTACACCTTC.

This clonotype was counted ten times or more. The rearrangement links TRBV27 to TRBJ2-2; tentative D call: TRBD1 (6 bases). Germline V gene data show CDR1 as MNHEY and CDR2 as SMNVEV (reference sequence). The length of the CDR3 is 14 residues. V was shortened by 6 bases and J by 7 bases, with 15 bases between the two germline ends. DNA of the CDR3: TGTGCCAGCAGCGAGGTGGGGGCAGGCGGGGAGCTGTTTTTT. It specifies CASSEVGAGGELFF.

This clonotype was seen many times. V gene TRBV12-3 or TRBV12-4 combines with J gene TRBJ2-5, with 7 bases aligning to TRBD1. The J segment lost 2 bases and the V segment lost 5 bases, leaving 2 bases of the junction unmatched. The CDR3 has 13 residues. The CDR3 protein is CASSRGQQETQYF. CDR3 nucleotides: TGTGCCAGCAGTAGGGGACAGCAAGAGACCCAGTACTTC.

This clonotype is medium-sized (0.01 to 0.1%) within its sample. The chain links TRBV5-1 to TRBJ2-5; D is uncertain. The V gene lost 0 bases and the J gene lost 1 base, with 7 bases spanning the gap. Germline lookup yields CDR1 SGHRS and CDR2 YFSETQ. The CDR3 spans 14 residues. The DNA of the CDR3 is TGCGCCAGCAGCTTGGCACTACGCCAAGAGACCCAGTACTTC. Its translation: CASSLALRQETQYF.

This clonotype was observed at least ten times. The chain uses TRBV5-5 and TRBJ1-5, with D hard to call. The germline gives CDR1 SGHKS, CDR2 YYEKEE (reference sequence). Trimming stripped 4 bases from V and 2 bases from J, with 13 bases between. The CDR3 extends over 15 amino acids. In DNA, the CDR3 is TGTGCCAGCAGCGGGTCGGTAGAAGGCAATCAGCCCCAGCATTTT. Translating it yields CASSGSVEGNQPQHF.